The entry below gives a single TCR beta chain sequence along with its context. The CDR3 runs 14 residues. Per germline, CDR1 SGHTA and CDR2 FQGTGA. V trimming: 7 bases; J trimming: 3 bases; junction bases outside the gene matches: 7. The sample comes from a study of T cell changes during pregnancy in multiple sclerosis. Assay used: immunoSEQ multiplex PCR; TCRdb lists only in-frame clones, some missing. The sample includes under 100,000 clones, about 95% of them seen just once. The sequence was obtained from a female donor with multiple sclerosis, enrolled in a pregnancy study. Sequenced here: peripheral blood, sampled in the third trimester of pregnancy. This chain joins TRBV7-3 and TRBJ2-7, with TRBD1 matching 9 bases. Here the CDR3 reads CASTRQGGNYEQYF. The DNA of the CDR3 is TGTGCCAGCACCAGACAGGGGGGGAACTACGAGCAGTACTTC.